This T cell receptor beta chain stems from a study of blood T cell repertoires in COVID-19. The CDR3 contains 17 residues. Germline V lookup: CDR1 MGHRA, CDR2 YSYEKL. V lost 7 bases and J lost 6, with 25 bases in between. In the authors' workflow: Amplification of reference gene primers provided the estimated nucleated cell counts. The table came from immunoSEQ multiplex PCR; TCRdb's copy has only in-frame clones and leaves some out. That table furnishes V, J and clone size, whereas the DNA furnished D and trimming. The sample has nearly 25,000 clones; under 95% are singletons. The TCR was taken from a man between 65 and 79 years old with active COVID-19. Sequences were obtained from peripheral blood. The chain carries TRBV4-1 and TRBJ1-5; the D gene is possibly TRBD1 (5 bases). CDR3 in amino acids: CASIQRQGPDRGQPQHF. The CDR3 region has the DNA TGCGCCAGCATTCAGAGGCAGGGCCCGGATCGAGGTCAGCCCCAGCATTTT.